These 29 T cell receptor beta chains originate from one sample sequenced in a study of neoadjuvant nivolumab and ipilimumab in lung cancer. The table came from immunoSEQ multiplex PCR; TCRdb's copy has only in-frame clones and leaves some out. The data show fewer than 35,000 clones, over 80% seen once. Sample: peripheral blood, taken before neoadjuvant nivolumab, alone or with ipilimumab. These receptors all stem from an adult with non-small cell lung cancer.

This chain uses TRBV5-1 with TRBJ1-1; 9 nucleotides agree with TRBD1. Trimming took 5 bases from V and 4 from J; bases not matched to a gene: 9. CDR1 and CDR2 (germline): SGHRS, YFSETQ. This CDR3 has 15 amino acids. DNA of the CDR3: TGCGCCAGCAGGTCGGGACAGGGTAGCGGCACTGAAGCTTTCTTT. Residues: CASRSGQGSGTEAFF.

V is TRBV5-6 and J is TRBJ1-2, with D tentatively TRBD1 (5 bases). V was trimmed by 1 base and J by 8 bases, leaving 9 bases between them. The CDR3 is made up of 12 amino acids. The V gene's germline CDR1 is SGHDT and CDR2 YYEEEE. The CDR3 coding sequence is TGTGCCAGCAGCTTGAGGGGATGGGGCTACACCTTC. Amino acids: CASSLRGWGYTF. The variable domain in full, completed from reference TRBV5-6 and TRBJ1-2, reads DAGVTQSPTHLIKTRGQQVTLRCSPKSGHDTVSWYQQALGQGPQFIFQYYEEEERQRGNFPDRFSGHQFPNYSSELNVNALLLGDSALYLCASSLRGWGYTFGSGTRLTVV.

The chain carries TRBV5-5 and TRBJ2-3; 10 bases match TRBD1. The trim removed 4 bases at V and 3 bases at J, leaving 2 bases unmatched. Germline CDR1 SGHKS, CDR2 YYEKEE (reference sequence). The CDR3 extends over 14 amino acids. The CDR3 nucleotides read TGTGCCAGCAGCCCGGGACAGGGGACAGATACGCAGTATTTT. This gives the protein CASSPGQGTDTQYF.

V and J are TRBV6-5 and TRBJ2-6; the D is unclear. CDR1 is MNHEY and CDR2 is SVGAGI in the germline V gene. Trimming stripped 5 bases from V and 4 bases from J, with 3 bases between. The CDR3 runs to 12 residues. The CDR3 bases are TGTGCCAGCAGTGGAGGGGCCAACGTCCTGACTTTC. It specifies CASSGGANVLTF.

The rearrangement uses TRBV19 and TRBJ1-2, with D perhaps TRBD1 (6 bases). Germline-derived CDR1 and CDR2 are LNHDA and SQIVND (reference sequence). V dropped 6 bases and J dropped 8 bases, with 22 bases sitting between them. CDR3 size: 15 residues. This CDR3 reads CASRPLPGAPLGYTF. CDR3 in DNA: TGTGCCAGTAGGCCACTCCCAGGGGCCCCCCTAGGCTACACCTTC.

The genes are TRBV5-8 and TRBJ1-1, with D uncertain. V was cut by 4 bases and J by 1 base, with 11 bases left in between. The germline V gene has CDR1 SGHTS and CDR2 YDEGEE. The CDR3 runs to 14 residues. CDR3 in amino acids: CASSTRTRNTEAFF. CDR3 nucleotide sequence: TGTGCCAGCAGCACCCGGACGAGGAACACTGAAGCTTTCTTT. Based on the CDR3 plus reference TRBV5-8 and TRBJ1-1, the full variable domain is EAGVTQSPTHLIKTRGQQATLRCSPISGHTSVYWYQQALGLGLQFLLWYDEGEERNRGNFPPRFSGRQFPNYSSELNVNALELEDSALYLCASSTRTRNTEAFFGQGTRLTVV.

The gene calls are TRBV19 and TRBJ1-5, with TRBD1 matching 8 bases. The junction had 9 bases not matched to a gene; V was cut back by 4 bases and J by 4 bases. Germline-derived CDR1 and CDR2 are LNHDA and SQIVND (reference sequence). The CDR3 spans 16 residues. As DNA, the CDR3 is TGTGCCAGTAGTAGCGGGACAGGTCTACTTAATCAGCCCCAGCATTTT. Protein product: CASSSGTGLLNQPQHF.

The chain couples TRBV6-1 to TRBJ1-5; TRBD1 might be the D (6 bases). Germline lookup yields CDR1 MNHNS and CDR2 SASEGT. V dropped 10 bases and J dropped 2 bases, with 12 bases sitting between them. The CDR3 loop spans 13 amino acids. The CDR3 DNA follows: TGTGCCACCCTCGGGACACGCAATCAGCCCCAGCATTTT. Translated: CATLGTRNQPQHF.

This clone was observed a few times. The rearrangement uses TRBV5-6 and TRBJ2-3; TRBD2 matches at 11 bases. The J segment lost 2 bases and the V segment lost 1 base, leaving 9 bases of the junction unmatched. Germline assignment: CDR1 SGHDT and CDR2 YYEEEE. The CDR3 is 18 amino acids. The CDR3 spells CASSLFGVTSGTTDTQYF. DNA of the CDR3: TGTGCCAGCAGCTTGTTCGGAGTGACTAGCGGGACCACAGATACGCAGTATTTT.

Notes on this clone: Relative to the germline gene, one junction end is altered; a read error may explain this. V is TRBV7-8 and J is TRBJ2-7; the D gene is possibly TRBD2 (6 bases). Germline CDR1 SGHVS, CDR2 FQNEAQ. The CDR3 totals 11 residues. CDR3 sequence: CASSLGGFVKF. The CDR3 nucleotides are TGTGCCAGCAGCTTGGGGGGTTTCGTGAAATTC. The full variable domain, rest sourced from reference TRBV7-8 and TRBJ2-7, is GAGVSQSPRYKVAKRGQDVALRCDPISGHVSLFWYQQALGQGPEFLTYFQNEAQLDKSGLPSDRFFAERPEGSVSTLKIQRTQQEDSAVYLCASSLGGFVKFGPGTRLTVT.

The V gene is TRBV6-5, the J gene TRBJ1-2; D is perhaps TRBD1 (5 bases). In germline, CDR1 is MNHEY, CDR2 SVGAGI. This CDR3 region has 16 residues. The V end lost 2 bases, the J end lost 1 base, and 14 bases lay between the germline ends. The CDR3 sequence is CASSYLPGPVNYGYTF. DNA for the CDR3: TGTGCCAGCAGTTACCTCCCGGGGCCAGTTAACTATGGCTACACCTTC.

The genes are TRBV28 and TRBJ1-5, with a tentative D call TRBD1 (6 bases). Germline CDR1 is MDHEN and CDR2 is SYDVKM. V lost 7 bases and J 7 bases, leaving 17 bases between the germline ends. The CDR3 spans 14 residues. As DNA, the CDR3 is TGTGCCAGCATAGTACAGGGACCAGGGCAGCCCCAGCATTTT. It encodes CASIVQGPGQPQHF. Filled out from reference TRBV28 and TRBJ1-5, the complete variable domain reads DVKVTQSSRYLVKRTGEKVFLECVQDMDHENMFWYRQDPGLGLRLIYFSYDVKMKEKGDIPEGYSVSREKKERFSLILESASTNQTSMYLCASIVQGPGQPQHFGDGTRLSIL.

The chain is built from TRBV5-1 and TRBJ1-1; no definite D call. Germline V gene sequence: CDR1 SGHRS, CDR2 YFSETQ. Trimming removed 1 base from V and 0 bases from J, with 7 bases in between. This CDR3 region has 14 residues. The CDR3: CASSLRRVNTEAFF. The CDR3 DNA follows: TGCGCCAGCAGCTTGAGAAGGGTGAACACTGAAGCTTTCTTT.

A few counts support this clone. The chain joins TRBV28 to TRBJ1-6; a weak D match, TRBD1 (6 bases). The CDR3 totals 16 residues. Trimming stripped 6 bases from V and 6 bases from J, with 18 bases between. The germline V gene encodes CDR1 MDHEN and CDR2 SYDVKM. The CDR3 loop reads CASRGGAQGFNSPLHF. CDR3 sequence (DNA): TGTGCCAGCAGGGGGGGAGCACAGGGTTTTAATTCACCCCTCCACTTT.

J is TRBJ1-3 and V is TRBV4-1; D gene unclear. Germline V CDR1 and CDR2: MGHRA, YSYEKL. V was pared by 0 bases and J by 0 bases, with 12 bases between. The length of the CDR3 is 17 residues. The CDR3 reads CASSQDGFRHSGNTIYF. DNA for the CDR3: TGCGCCAGCAGCCAAGATGGGTTCCGCCACTCTGGAAACACCATATATTTT.

The V call is TRBV7-2, the J call TRBJ2-1; TRBD2 aligns across 13 bases. Germline trimming cut 5 bases from V and 8 bases from J; bases unmatched to any gene: 9. CDR1 and CDR2 from the germline V gene are SGHTA and FQGNSA. The CDR3 totals 16 residues. The chain's CDR3 is CASSQTSGGAVDEQFF. As DNA, the CDR3 is TGTGCCAGCAGCCAAACTAGCGGGGGGGCTGTGGATGAGCAGTTCTTC.

This chain connects TRBV5-8 to TRBJ2-7; TRBD1 might be the D (5 bases). Per germline, CDR1 SGHTS and CDR2 YDEGEE. Trimming cost V 0 bases and J 4 bases, with 14 bases left between them. The CDR3 totals 15 residues. As DNA, the CDR3 is TGTGCCAGCAGCTTGGTTTCAGGGCAAGGTTACGAGCAGTACTTC. Translated, it gives CASSLVSGQGYEQYF.

This clone occurred once. This chain links TRBV5-1 with TRBJ1-2; D might be TRBD1 (6 bases). Germline V gene data show CDR1 as SGHRS and CDR2 as YFSETQ. The CDR3 has 14 residues. Between the trimmed V and J ends, which lost 4 bases and 0 bases, there was a span of 10 bases. CDR3 nucleotide sequence: TGCGCCAGCAGCGCGGGACACACTAACTATGGCTACACCTTC. Residues: CASSAGHTNYGYTF.

The J gene is TRBJ2-1, the V gene TRBV14, with D perhaps TRBD1 (5 bases). Germline V gene sequence: CDR1 SGHDN, CDR2 FVKESK. This CDR3 comprises 13 residues. The V and J ends lost 0 bases and 5 bases respectively, with 5 bases between them. The CDR3 sequence: CASSQEDNNEQFF. CDR3 DNA sequence: TGTGCCAGCAGCCAAGAGGACAACAATGAGCAGTTCTTC.

The rearrangement links TRBV11-3 to TRBJ2-1; D is uncertain. CDR1 and CDR2 (germline): SGHNT, YENEEA. The CDR3 extends over 13 amino acids. With 1 base removed from V and 5 bases from J, the gap between germline ends came to 6 bases. CDR3 DNA: TGTGCCAGCAGCTTAGCTTCAGACAATGAGCAGTTCTTC. It encodes CASSLASDNEQFF.

The chain has TRBV19 and TRBJ1-1; unclear D gene. Per germline, CDR1 LNHDA and CDR2 SQIVND (reference sequence). This CDR3 contains 12 residues. Trimming stripped 5 bases from V and 5 bases from J, with 9 bases between. The CDR3 here is CASSPPDTEAFF. The CDR3 DNA sequence: TGTGCCAGTAGTCCCCCCGATACTGAAGCTTTCTTT. Drawing the rest from reference TRBV19 and TRBJ1-1, the complete variable domain is DGGITQSPKYLFRKEGQNVTLSCEQNLNHDAMYWYRQDPGQGLRLIYYSQIVNDFQKGDIAEGYSVSREKKESFPLTVTSAQKNPTAFYLCASSPPDTEAFFGQGTRLTVV.

The CDR3 DNA sequence: TGTGCCAGCAGCCAATACCAAGAGACCCAGTACTTC. It codes for CASSQYQETQYF. V and J are TRBV14 and TRBJ2-5; D uncertain. V lost 2 bases to trimming and J lost 0 bases, with 1 base between them. Germline CDR1 SGHDN, CDR2 FVKESK. CDR3 size: 12 residues.

The chain combines TRBV7-2 with TRBJ1-1, with TRBD1 as a possible D gene (5 bases). This CDR3 has 16 residues. Germline values: CDR1 SGHTA, CDR2 FQGNSA. Deletions cut 3 bases from V and 4 bases from J, with 18 bases between. This CDR3 reads CASSLSGTGRTTEAFF. In DNA form, the CDR3 reads TGTGCCAGCAGCTTGAGCGGGACCGGGAGGACCACTGAAGCTTTCTTT.

The table lists this clone with a count of one. This sequence joins TRBV4-3 and TRBJ2-6, with a possible D match to TRBD1 (5 bases). CDR1 and CDR2 (germline): LGHNA, YSLEER. The CDR3 runs to 16 residues. V was cut by 2 bases and J by 1 base, with 9 bases left in between. CDR3 protein: CASSQLPGSGANVLTF. CDR3 coding DNA: TGCGCCAGCAGCCAACTCCCAGGGTCTGGGGCCAACGTCCTGACTTTC.

DNA for the CDR3: TGTGCCAGCAGTCCTAGGGGGTTTGAAGCTTTCTTT. Its translation is CASSPRGFEAFF. The rearrangement joins TRBV28 to TRBJ1-1; a possible D gene is TRBD1 (6 bases). This CDR3 has 12 residues. CDR1 and CDR2 from the germline V gene are MDHEN and SYDVKM. V lost 5 bases to trimming and J lost 7 bases, with 11 bases between them.

This sequence joins TRBV7-3 and TRBJ1-1; the D gene is possibly TRBD1 (5 bases). This CDR3 has 18 amino acids. V gave up 0 bases and J gave up 1 base, with 18 bases separating them. Germline V gene data show CDR1 as SGHTA and CDR2 as FQGTGA. The CDR3 DNA is TGTGCCAGCAGCTTAACCGGGGCGGGGAGACCTCCGAACACTGAAGCTTTCTTT. Protein product: CASSLTGAGRPPNTEAFF. The complete variable domain, with remaining parts taken from reference TRBV7-3 and TRBJ1-1, reads GAGVSQTPSNKVTEKGKYVELRCDPISGHTALYWYRQSLGQGPEFLIYFQGTGAADDSGLPNDRFFAVRPEGSVSTLKIQRTERGDSAVYLCASSLTGAGRPPNTEAFFGQGTRLTVV.

CDR3 DNA sequence: TGTGCCAGCAGTCCGAGGGGTAGTTCTGGGCAGCCCCAGCATTTT. Translated: CASSPRGSSGQPQHF. This chain links TRBV7-9 with TRBJ1-5; D might be TRBD1 (5 bases). V was cut by 6 bases and J by 7 bases, with 19 bases left in between. Germline lookup yields CDR1 SEHNR and CDR2 FQNEAQ (reference sequence). The CDR3 is made up of 15 amino acids.

This chain uses TRBV7-7 with TRBJ2-5; unclear D gene. Germline loops: CDR1 SSHAT, CDR2 FNYEAQ (reference sequence). The CDR3 runs to 13 residues. The V and J ends lost 4 bases and 8 bases respectively, with 14 bases between them. DNA for the CDR3: TGTGCCAGCAGCTCAACCCCCGGTGATACCCAGTACTTC. Protein product: CASSSTPGDTQYF.

CDR3 residues: CASSRQGSNEKLFF. Written as DNA, the CDR3 is TGTGCCAGCAGCCGACAGGGGTCTAATGAAAAACTGTTTTTT. The V call is TRBV5-4, the J call TRBJ1-4, with 8 bases lining up with TRBD1. Unmatched junction bases numbered 2, after V lost 4 bases and J lost 3 bases. The germline V gene has CDR1 SGHNT and CDR2 YYREEE (reference sequence). The length of the CDR3 is 14 residues.